This section outlines one TCR beta chain sequence together with its context. It lacks a known antigen. Per-nucleotide qualities are absent, and no much larger clonotype sits a single base away. This record belongs to a study of cytomegalovirus exposure and HLA in healthy donors (dated by TCRdb to 2015 to 2018). At the level of the whole study: The roughly 650 repertoires of the first cohort and the 120 validation repertoires were produced on the same platform, according to a later analysis. The study aimed to test whether cataloging public T cell receptors could reveal signatures of past pathogen exposure. In addition to the first cohort of around 670 subjects, a separate validation cohort of approximately 110 different subjects was used. High-throughput TCR immunosequencing, statistical association of individual TCRs with disease status, and machine learning were combined to predict cytomegalovirus infection status.

The paper as a whole reports these results and caveats: The authors suggested that the approach could potentially be extended to other disease states and immunological phenotypes. The validation cohort had no HLA typing available for a later analysis, so co-occurrence within that cohort was assessed over all 120 or so repertoires. Most TCR sequences were observed very rarely across donors, whereas some public TCRs were present in many individuals. In a later analysis, TCRs clustered in the first cohort were found to also tend to co-occur in the approximately 120 validation repertoires, with approximately 94% of cluster scores above 0. The classifier was reported to diagnose cytomegalovirus status with high specificity and sensitivity in both the original cohort and the validation cohort. In the study, approximately 160 TCR beta chains were listed as associated with cytomegalovirus. In vitro tests confirmed that a few of the cytomegalovirus-associated TCR beta chains recognize cytomegalovirus antigens.

The donors were included in the validation cohort of approximately 130 subjects, a group kept apart from the approximately 700-subject first cohort. The CDR3 measures 15 amino acids from cysteine to phenylalanine. Only the CDR3 DNA is retained, 45 bases long and in frame from the first base. V has 5 bases trimmed and J has 1 base trimmed; junction bases matching no gene number 4. CDR1 MNHEY and CDR2 SVGAGI were looked up in the germline V gene. Libraries were made using the immunoSEQ multiplex PCR assay. In the original analysis: A statistical classification framework was developed to diagnose cytomegalovirus status using the catalog of TCR beta chain sequences. The immuneACCESS repertoire file appears here via TCRdb, limited to in-frame rearrangements. These files lack a portion of the clones; in checked studies, under half of the deficit traces to unresolved V genes, and the cause of the others is not known. The DNA was the basis for D and trimming; V, J and clone size are from that table. In all, the sample holds more than 150,000 clones, and about 80% of those were seen once. The ten largest make up about 2.8% of the sample.

Sequenced input: PBMCs. This receptor was taken from a woman under 30 in good health and CMV-seropositive. The rearrangement joined TRBV6-5 to TRBJ1-5; 8 bases in the middle match TRBD1. The DNA sequence is as follows: TGTGCCAGCAGTCTCCAGGGGGCAAGCAATCAGCCCCAGCATTTT. Translated, this gives CASSLQGASNQPQHF.